This passage covers 3 T cell receptor beta chains from one sample sequenced in a study of control samples from healthy donors and cancer patients. The assay was immunoSEQ multiplex PCR, and TCRdb's table has in-frame clones only and misses some. The sample has roughly 130,000 clones; approximately 94% are singletons. Material for sequencing was blood. These receptors all come from a man younger than 45 in good health.

V and J are TRBV5-5 and TRBJ2-7; D gene uncertain. This CDR3 has 11 residues. Germline V gene data show CDR1 as SGHKS and CDR2 as YYEKEE (reference sequence). V lost 5 bases and J lost 2, with 5 bases in between. CDR3 coding DNA: TGTGCCAGCAGTTCCACCTACGAGCAGTACTTC. It translates to CASSSTYEQYF. Full variable domain (outside the CDR3, taken from reference TRBV5-5 and TRBJ2-7): DAGVTQSPTHLIKTRGQQVTLRCSPISGHKSVSWYQQVLGQGPQFIFQYYEKEERGRGNFPDRFSARQFPNYSSELNVNALLLGDSALYLCASSSTYEQYFGPGTRLTVT.

The chain has TRBV28 and TRBJ1-6, with 9 bases identical to TRBD1. This CDR3 is 16 amino acids long. Per the germline V gene, CDR1 is MDHEN and CDR2 is SYDVKM. V was pared by 0 bases and J by 7 bases, with 4 bases of the junction left unmatched. The CDR3: CASSLWPGQGNSPLHF. The CDR3 DNA reads TGTGCCAGCAGTTTATGGCCGGGACAGGGAAATTCACCCCTCCACTTT.

The CDR3 DNA sequence: TGTGCCAGCAGCACCGAGGGGGATAGCAATCAGCCCCAGCATTTT. It specifies CASSTEGDSNQPQHF. The rearrangement links TRBV3-1 (or the pseudogene TRBV3-2) to TRBJ1-5; D perhaps matches TRBD1 (6 bases). Germline loops: CDR1 LGHDT, CDR2 YNNKEL (reference sequence). Trimming pared 5 bases from V and 0 bases from J, leaving 11 bases between. The CDR3 is made up of 15 amino acids.